This T cell receptor beta chain was sequenced for a study of blood T cell repertoires in COVID-19. Across the whole study: Sources were T cells, B-cell-depleted T cells, or PBMCs; the material itself was cDNA or gDNA.

V lost 4 bases to trimming and J lost 2 bases; unmatched junction nucleotides: 2. Per the germline V gene, CDR1 is SGHTA and CDR2 is FQGNSA. The CDR3 contains 15 residues. TCRdb keeps only in-frame clones here, not all; method: immunoSEQ multiplex PCR. Here the sample spans 100,000 or so clones, roughly 80% being singletons. This rearrangement joins TRBV7-2 to TRBJ1-6; TRBD1 matches 7 bases. The specimen sequenced was peripheral blood. The receptor was derived from a man older than 75 with acute or convalescent COVID-19. The CDR3 DNA reads as TGTGCCAGCAGCTCAGGGGGGACCTATAATTCACCCCTCCACTTT. Translation: CASSSGGTYNSPLHF.